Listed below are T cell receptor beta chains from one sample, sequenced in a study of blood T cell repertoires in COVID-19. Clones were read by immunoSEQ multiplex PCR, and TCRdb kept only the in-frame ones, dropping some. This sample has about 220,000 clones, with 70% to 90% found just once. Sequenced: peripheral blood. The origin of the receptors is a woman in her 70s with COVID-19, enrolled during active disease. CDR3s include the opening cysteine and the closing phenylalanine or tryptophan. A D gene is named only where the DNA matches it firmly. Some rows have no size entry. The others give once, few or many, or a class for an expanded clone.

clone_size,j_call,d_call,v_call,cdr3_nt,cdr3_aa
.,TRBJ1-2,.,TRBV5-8,TGTGCCAGCAGCCTGAGGCAGGGGACGGGTGGCTACACCTTC,CASSLRQGTGGYTF
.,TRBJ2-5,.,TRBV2,TGTGCCAGCAGTCCACAAGAGACCCAGTACTTC,CASSPQETQYF
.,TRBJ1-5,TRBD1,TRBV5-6,TGTGCCAGCAGCTACCGGGGACAGGGCGAGGAGCCCCAGCATTTT,CASSYRGQGEEPQHF
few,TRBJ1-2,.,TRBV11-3,TGTGCCAGCAGCCCCGGGACATGGGATGGCTACACCTTC,CASSPGTWDGYTF
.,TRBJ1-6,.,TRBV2,TGTGCCAGCAGTGAAGACGGCGGAAACTTTAATTCACCCCTCCACTTT,CASSEDGGNFNSPLHF
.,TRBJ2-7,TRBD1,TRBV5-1,TGCGCCAGCAGCTTACCGGGACAGTCATCCTACGAGCAGTACTTC,CASSLPGQSSYEQYF
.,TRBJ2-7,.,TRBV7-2,TGTGCCAGCAGGCCGGGGGTAACCTACGAGCAGTACTTC,CASRPGVTYEQYF
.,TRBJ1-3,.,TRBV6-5,TGTGCCAGCAGTTACTCCGGCGGTTTTGGAAACACCATATATTTT,CASSYSGGFGNTIYF
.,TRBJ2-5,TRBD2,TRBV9,TGTGCCAGCAGCACCGAGGGACCGGGACTAGCGGGGACAGAGACCCAGTACTTC,CASSTEGPGLAGTETQYF
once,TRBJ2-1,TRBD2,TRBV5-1,TGCGCCAGCAGCCCTATTCCGGGCGGGAGCTCCTACAATGAGCAGTTCTTC,CASSPIPGGSSYNEQFF
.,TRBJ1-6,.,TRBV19,TGTGCCAGTAGTGAGTCAGGTTTGTGGGCCCTCCACTTT,CASSESGLWALHF
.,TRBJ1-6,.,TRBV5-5,TGTGCCAGCAGCTTGGACAGGTTGTCCTCACCCCTCCACTTT,CASSLDRLSSPLHF
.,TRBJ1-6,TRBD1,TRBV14,TGTGCCAGCAGCCAAGGGACAGGCTTCGGATCACCCCTCCACTTT,CASSQGTGFGSPLHF
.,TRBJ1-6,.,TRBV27,TGTGCCAGCAGTTTAACCTTCAGGGGTTCACCCCTCCACTTT,CASSLTFRGSPLHF
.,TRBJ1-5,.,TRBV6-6,TGTGCCAGCAGTTACGGGACACAAACTGGCAATCAGCCCCAGCATTTT,CASSYGTQTGNQPQHF
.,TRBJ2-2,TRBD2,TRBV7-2,TGTGCCAGCAGCTTAGGCCTAGCGGGGACCGGGGAGCTGTTTTTT,CASSLGLAGTGELFF
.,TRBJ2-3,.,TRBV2,TGTGCCAGCAGTGATAAGCGGAAGAGCACAGATACGCAGTATTTT,CASSDKRKSTDTQYF
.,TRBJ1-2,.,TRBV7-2,TGTGCCAGCAGCCGCCAGGGACTGAACTATGGCTACACCTTC,CASSRQGLNYGYTF
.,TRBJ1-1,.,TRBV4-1,TGCGCCAGCAGCCAAGTGGGGGGGGGCCGGAACACTGAAGCTTTCTTT,CASSQVGGGRNTEAFF
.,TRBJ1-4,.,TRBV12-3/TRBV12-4,TGTGCCAGCAGTCTCGAGACTCGAGAAAAACTGTTTTTT,CASSLETREKLFF
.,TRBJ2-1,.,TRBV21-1,TGTGCCAGCAGAGTGGTCTCCGAACTAGCGGGAGATGGAGAGCAGTTCTTC,CASRVVSELAGDGEQFF
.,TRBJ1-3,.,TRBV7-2,TGTGCCAGCAGCCCAAGGAGCTTTGGAAACACCATATATTTT,CASSPRSFGNTIYF
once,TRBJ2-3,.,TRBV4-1,TGCGCCAGCAGCCAAGGAGCGAATACAGATACGCAGTATTTT,CASSQGANTDTQYF
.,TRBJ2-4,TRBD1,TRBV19,TGTGCCAGTACCTCGCTCGACAGGGAAAACATTCAGTACTTC,CASTSLDRENIQYF
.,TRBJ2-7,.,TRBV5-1,TGCGCCAGCAGCGTACAGGGAGACCTTACCTACGAGCAGTACTTC,CASSVQGDLTYEQYF
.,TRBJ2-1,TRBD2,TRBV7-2,TGTGCCAGCAGCCTACGACTAGCTCGGAGCTCCTACAATGAGCAGTTCTTC,CASSLRLARSSYNEQFF
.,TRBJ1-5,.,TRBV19,TGTGCCAGTAGTCGGGAGGCCAATCAGCCCCAGCATTTT,CASSREANQPQHF
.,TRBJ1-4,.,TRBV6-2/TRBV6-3,TGTGCCAGCAGCCAGACGGCGGGGGGTGAAAAACTGTTTTTT,CASSQTAGGEKLFF
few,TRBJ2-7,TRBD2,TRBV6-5,TGTGCCAGCACTCCCAGACTAGCGGGAGCGTACGAGCAGTACTTC,CASTPRLAGAYEQYF
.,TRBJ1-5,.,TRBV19,TGTGCCAGTAGTGGGGGTGGAGGGACTCAGCCCCAGCATTTT,CASSGGGGTQPQHF
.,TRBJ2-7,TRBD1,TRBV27,TGTGCCAGCAGTATCGGACAGGCGTTTGGGCAGTACTTC,CASSIGQAFGQYF
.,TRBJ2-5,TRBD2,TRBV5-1,TGCGCCAGCAGAATGGCGGGGGTCCCGCAAGAGACCCAGTACTTC,CASRMAGVPQETQYF
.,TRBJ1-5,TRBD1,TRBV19,TGTGCCAGTAGTATACAGGGGGCCGGTCTCAATCAGCCCCAGCATTTT,CASSIQGAGLNQPQHF
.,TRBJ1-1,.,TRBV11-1,TGTGCCAGCAGCTTAGTAGGGGTGGTCACTGAAGCTTTCTTT,CASSLVGVVTEAFF
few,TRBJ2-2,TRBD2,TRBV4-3,TGCGCCAGCAGCCGATCGACTAGCGGGAGAACTAGCACCGGGGAGCTGTTTTTT,CASSRSTSGRTSTGELFF
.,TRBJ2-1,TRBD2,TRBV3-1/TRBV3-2,TGTGCCAGCAGCCAAGGGGGGGGACTAGGAGCCCGAAGCTCCTACAATGAGCAGTTCTTC,CASSQGGGLGARSSYNEQFF
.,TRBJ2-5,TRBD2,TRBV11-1,TGTGCCAGCAGTAGCCCCGGGACTAGCGGGAGAGAGACCCAGTACTTC,CASSSPGTSGRETQYF
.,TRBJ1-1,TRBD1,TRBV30,TGTGCCTGGAGTGATTTCAGGGGGCGAGGGACTGAAGCTTTCTTT,CAWSDFRGRGTEAFF
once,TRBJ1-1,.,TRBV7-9,TGTGCCAGCAGCCCTTTTCGGAACACTGAAGCTTTCTTT,CASSPFRNTEAFF
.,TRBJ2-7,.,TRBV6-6,TGTGCCAGCGGGCCGCTCTACGAGCAGTACTTC,CASGPLYEQYF
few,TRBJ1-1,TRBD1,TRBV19,TGTGCCAGTAGTGACGGGACAGGATCGGAAACTGAAGCTTTCTTT,CASSDGTGSETEAFF
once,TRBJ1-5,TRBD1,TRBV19,TGTGCCAGTAGTATAGGAAGGGGACAGGGGAGATGGCCCCAGCATTTT,CASSIGRGQGRWPQHF
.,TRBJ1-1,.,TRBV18,TGTGCCAGCTCAGGCTTAACAGGGAACACTGAAGCTTTCTTT,CASSGLTGNTEAFF
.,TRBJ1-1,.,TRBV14,TGTGCCAGCAGCCGGGGGGGCTTGGGCACTGAAGCTTTCTTT,CASSRGGLGTEAFF
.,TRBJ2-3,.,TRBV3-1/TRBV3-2,TGTGCCAGCAGCCAACGGGGAGGCGGTCCCACAGATACGCAGTATTTT,CASSQRGGGPTDTQYF
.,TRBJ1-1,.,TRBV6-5,TGTGCCAGTCCTGACTTGGCTGAAGCTTTCTTT,CASPDLAEAFF
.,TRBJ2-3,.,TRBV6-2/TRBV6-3,TGTGCCAGCAGTTACCCCCTCTTCTTGCCTAGCGCGGGGCCAGATACGCAGTATTTT,CASSYPLFLPSAGPDTQYF
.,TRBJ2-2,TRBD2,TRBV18,TGTGCCAGCTCACCTGGTAGCGTAACTAGCGGGACCGGGGAGCTGTTTTTT,CASSPGSVTSGTGELFF
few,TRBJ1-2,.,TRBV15,TGTGCCACCAGCAGGACAGTTAACTATGGCTACACCTTC,CATSRTVNYGYTF
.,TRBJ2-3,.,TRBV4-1,TGCGCCAGCAGCCAAGATAGAACGGGCGGGGCAGATACGCAGTATTTT,CASSQDRTGGADTQYF
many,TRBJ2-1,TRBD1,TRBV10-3,TGTGCCATCAGTGAGTATGGACAGGGGAGCAATGAGCAGTTCTTC,CAISEYGQGSNEQFF
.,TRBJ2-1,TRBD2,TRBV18,TGTGCCAGCTCACCCGGACTAGGGCCCTACAATGAGCAGTTCTTC,CASSPGLGPYNEQFF
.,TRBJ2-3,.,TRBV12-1,TGTGCCAGCAGCTTTCCTACCGCTACGACTAGCGGGAGGGCCAATCACACAGATACGCAGTATTTT,CASSFPTATTSGRANHTDTQYF
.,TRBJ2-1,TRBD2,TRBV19,TGTGCCAGTAGTAGCCTGACTAGCGGGAGGGTCGGTAATGAGCAGTTCTTC,CASSSLTSGRVGNEQFF
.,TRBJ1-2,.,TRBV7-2,TGTGCCAGCAGCCTCGGCAGGGGATTGGGCTATGGCTACACCTTC,CASSLGRGLGYGYTF
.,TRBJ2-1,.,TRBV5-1,TGCGCCAGCAGCTTGGTTGAACTAAACAATGAGCAGTTCTTC,CASSLVELNNEQFF
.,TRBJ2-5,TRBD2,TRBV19,TGTGCCAGTAGTATAGTTCAGGCGGGGGAAGGGACCCAGTACTTC,CASSIVQAGEGTQYF
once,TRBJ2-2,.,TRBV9,TGTGCCAGCAGCGTAGCCGGGTTTGGCGGGGAGCTGTTTTTT,CASSVAGFGGELFF
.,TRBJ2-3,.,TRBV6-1,TGTGCCAGCAGTGAAGGGACTAACCCCGCAGCTACGCAGTATTTT,CASSEGTNPAATQYF
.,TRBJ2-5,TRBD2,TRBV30,TGTGCCTGGAGCGGACTAGCGGGAGAGACCCAGTACTTC,CAWSGLAGETQYF